This TCR beta chain was sequenced for a study of T cell responses to AZD1222 COVID-19 vaccine. Repertoires were generated with immunoSEQ multiplex PCR, while TCRdb's copy carries only in-frame clones and drops some. The sample has tens of thousands of clones; 90% are singletons. Looked up from germline, CDR1 is SGHAT and CDR2 is FQNNGV. V lost 2 bases, J lost 0 bases, and 10 bases lay in between. This CDR3 has 16 residues. This clone was found once. The chain carries TRBV11-2 and TRBJ1-4; D is perhaps TRBD1 (5 bases). The TCR sequence derives from an adult in good health. The sequencing here drew on peripheral blood, taken on day 0 of AZD1222 vaccination. CDR3 loop: CASSLRQLATNEKLFF. CDR3 sequence (DNA): TGTGCCAGCAGCTTAAGACAGCTTGCAACTAATGAAAAACTGTTTTTT.